These T cell receptor beta chains were read from a single sample in a study of cytotoxic CD8 clonotypes in ibrutinib-treated CLL. Clones were read by immunoSEQ multiplex PCR, and TCRdb kept only the in-frame ones, dropping some. Of roughly 180,000 clones in the sample, over 60% were seen once. The sequencing here drew on PBMCs, taken after 24 months of ibrutinib treatment. These receptors were collected from a human donor with chronic lymphocytic leukemia. Each CDR3 is given with its conserved first and last residue. The D gene is left open where the match is weak. Not every row has a clone size; where given, it reads once, few, many or a size class.

clone_size	v_call	d_call	j_call	cdr3_nt	cdr3_aa
-	TRBV5-1	-	TRBJ2-7	TGCGCCAGCAGCTTGAGTACGGCAGGGTCGTGGTACGAGCAGTACTTC	CASSLSTAGSWYEQYF
-	TRBV28	-	TRBJ1-5	TGTGCCAGCAGTTCTCCGGGGACTGCCTCCGTTATCTTTTTT	CASSSPGTASVIFF
-	TRBV6-5	-	TRBJ2-7	TGTGCCAGCAGTCGGACAGAGGACTCCTACGAGCAGTACTTC	CASSRTEDSYEQYF
-	TRBV4-1	TRBD1	TRBJ1-4	TGCGCCAGCAGCCCCCTAGGACGGGACAGGGATGAAAAACTGTTTTTT	CASSPLGRDRDEKLFF
-	TRBV10-2	-	TRBJ2-1	TGCGCCAGCAGTGTGTTAGTTACTAAATCCTACAATGAGCAGTTCTTC	CASSVLVTKSYNEQFF
-	TRBV6-5	TRBD1	TRBJ1-1	TGTGCCAGCAGACTGGACAGGGGAAACAAAGCTTTCTTT	CASRLDRGNKAFF
-	TRBV18	TRBD2	TRBJ2-7	TGTGCCAGCTCATCGGGACTAGCGGGAATCGAGCAGTACTTC	CASSSGLAGIEQYF
-	TRBV4-1	TRBD1	TRBJ1-2	TGCGCCAGCAGCCAGGGCCTCCGTCAGGGGGACTATGGCTACACCTTC	CASSQGLRQGDYGYTF
-	TRBV4-1	-	TRBJ2-7	TGCGCCAGCAGCCAAGAGTGGGCAGGAGTCTACGAGCAGTACTTC	CASSQEWAGVYEQYF
-	TRBV30	-	TRBJ2-7	TGTGCCTGGACCCACGACAGGAGCCCCTACGAGCAGTACTTC	CAWTHDRSPYEQYF
-	TRBV5-1	-	TRBJ2-7	TGCGCCAGCAGCTTGGCGTACGAGCAGTACTTC	CASSLAYEQYF
-	TRBV19	TRBD2	TRBJ2-1	TGTGCCAGTAGTATACCTAGCGGGAGAGGGGACTACAATGAGCAGTTCTTC	CASSIPSGRGDYNEQFF
-	TRBV10-1	-	TRBJ2-3	TGCGCCAGCACCCCGGGGCTAGAGGGGGACAACCCCATGGGTACGCAGTATTTT	CASTPGLEGDNPMGTQYF
-	TRBV11-2	TRBD1	TRBJ1-1	TGTGCCAGCAGCTTTAACAGGGGGCAGGGTGAAGCTTTCTTT	CASSFNRGQGEAFF
-	TRBV30	TRBD1	TRBJ1-1	TGTGCCTGGAGTGTACCGAGGGGGCGGACTGAAGCTTTCTTT	CAWSVPRGRTEAFF
-	TRBV25-1	-	TRBJ2-1	TGTGCCACCGCAGGAAGCTCCTACAATGAGCAGTTCTTC	CATAGSSYNEQFF
-	TRBV4-3	-	TRBJ2-1	TGCGCCAGCAGCCAAGATCGGCAGGGTGAGCAGTTCTTC	CASSQDRQGEQFF
-	TRBV2	TRBD1	TRBJ2-1	TGTGCCAGCGAAGACAGGGGGATCGGTGAGCAGTTCTTC	CASEDRGIGEQFF
once	TRBV7-2	-	TRBJ2-7	TGTGCCAGCAGCGAGGTCAACCTCTACGAGCAGTACTTC	CASSEVNLYEQYF
-	TRBV15	TRBD2	TRBJ2-3	TGTGCCACCAGCCCGGGAGGAAGCACAGATACGCAGTATTTT	CATSPGGSTDTQYF
few	TRBV30	-	TRBJ2-7	TGTGCCTGGGGACCGGGATACTACGAGCAGTACTTC	CAWGPGYYEQYF
-	TRBV15	-	TRBJ2-7	TGTGCCACCAGCAGATATGGTATGCAGGGCTACGAGCAGTACTTC	CATSRYGMQGYEQYF
-	TRBV4-3	-	TRBJ1-5	TGCGCCAGCAGCCAAGCAATCTTTCAGCCCCAGCATTTT	CASSQAIFQPQHF
-	TRBV7-9	-	TRBJ2-5	TGTGCCAGCAGCTTATTGCGAGGTGTCCGAGAGACCCAGTACTTC	CASSLLRGVRETQYF
-	TRBV28	TRBD1	TRBJ1-4	TGTGCCAGCAGACATACAGGGGAGGCTAATGAAAAACTGTTTTTT	CASRHTGEANEKLFF
-	TRBV5-4	TRBD2	TRBJ2-7	TGTGCCAGCAGCGCGGCGGGACTAGGGGCCTACGAGCAGTACTTC	CASSAAGLGAYEQYF
few	TRBV5-4	TRBD2	TRBJ2-3	TGTGCCAGCAGCCGCCGACTAGCGGGAAGCACAGATACGCAGTATTTT	CASSRRLAGSTDTQYF
-	TRBV27	-	TRBJ1-2	TGTGCCAGCAGTTTATTCTGGCAGGCTAAAGGGGGCTACACCTTC	CASSLFWQAKGGYTF
-	TRBV7-2	-	TRBJ2-1	TGTGCCAGCAGCTTAGCTTGGCACAATGAGCAGTTCTTC	CASSLAWHNEQFF
-	TRBV7-8	TRBD2	TRBJ2-7	TGTGCCAGCAGCGGACTAGCGGTATCCTACGAGCAGTACTTC	CASSGLAVSYEQYF
-	TRBV6-4	-	TRBJ2-1	TGTGCCAGCAGGCCGGGCCCTTATGCCCAGGGTAGCAATGAGCAGTTCTTC	CASRPGPYAQGSNEQFF
few	TRBV28	-	TRBJ1-2	TGTGCCAGCAGTTTCGGCGCACCATCAGCATTCGGCTACACCTTC	CASSFGAPSAFGYTF
once	TRBV13	TRBD2	TRBJ2-5	TGTGCCAGCAGCTCCTCCCGACTAGCGGGGCAAGAGACCCAGTACTTC	CASSSSRLAGQETQYF
-	TRBV28	-	TRBJ2-7	TGTGCCAGCAGTTCCGGACTGATCCCTGACGAGCAGTACTTC	CASSSGLIPDEQYF
-	TRBV10-2	-	TRBJ2-7	TGCGCCAGCAGTGACAGGACCGCGGAGCAGTACTTC	CASSDRTAEQYF
-	TRBV5-1	-	TRBJ2-7	TGCGCCAGCAGCTTGGAGGATGGGGGGTTCGACGAGCAGTACTTC	CASSLEDGGFDEQYF
-	TRBV9	-	TRBJ2-3	TGTGCCAGCAGCGTAGCGGGAAACACAGATACGCAGTATTTT	CASSVAGNTDTQYF
-	TRBV30	-	TRBJ2-2	TGTGCCTGGAGTGTTATAGGGGCCCCCGCCGGGGAGCTGTTTTTT	CAWSVIGAPAGELFF
-	TRBV7-7	TRBD2	TRBJ2-3	TGTGCCAGCAGCGGGGACTACACAGATACGCAGTATTTT	CASSGDYTDTQYF
-	TRBV4-1	TRBD1	TRBJ2-5	TGCGCCAGCAGCCAAGATCGAGAACAGGGGGGTTTGCAAGAGACCCAGTACTTC	CASSQDREQGGLQETQYF
-	TRBV4-2	-	TRBJ1-5	TGTGCCAGCAGCCAACTCCGGGACCCGGGGAGTTGGCCCCAGCATTTT	CASSQLRDPGSWPQHF
once	TRBV5-8	-	TRBJ2-1	TGTGCCAGCAGCTTGACAGGGGGGGGTGTCGCGCAGTTCTTC	CASSLTGGGVAQFF